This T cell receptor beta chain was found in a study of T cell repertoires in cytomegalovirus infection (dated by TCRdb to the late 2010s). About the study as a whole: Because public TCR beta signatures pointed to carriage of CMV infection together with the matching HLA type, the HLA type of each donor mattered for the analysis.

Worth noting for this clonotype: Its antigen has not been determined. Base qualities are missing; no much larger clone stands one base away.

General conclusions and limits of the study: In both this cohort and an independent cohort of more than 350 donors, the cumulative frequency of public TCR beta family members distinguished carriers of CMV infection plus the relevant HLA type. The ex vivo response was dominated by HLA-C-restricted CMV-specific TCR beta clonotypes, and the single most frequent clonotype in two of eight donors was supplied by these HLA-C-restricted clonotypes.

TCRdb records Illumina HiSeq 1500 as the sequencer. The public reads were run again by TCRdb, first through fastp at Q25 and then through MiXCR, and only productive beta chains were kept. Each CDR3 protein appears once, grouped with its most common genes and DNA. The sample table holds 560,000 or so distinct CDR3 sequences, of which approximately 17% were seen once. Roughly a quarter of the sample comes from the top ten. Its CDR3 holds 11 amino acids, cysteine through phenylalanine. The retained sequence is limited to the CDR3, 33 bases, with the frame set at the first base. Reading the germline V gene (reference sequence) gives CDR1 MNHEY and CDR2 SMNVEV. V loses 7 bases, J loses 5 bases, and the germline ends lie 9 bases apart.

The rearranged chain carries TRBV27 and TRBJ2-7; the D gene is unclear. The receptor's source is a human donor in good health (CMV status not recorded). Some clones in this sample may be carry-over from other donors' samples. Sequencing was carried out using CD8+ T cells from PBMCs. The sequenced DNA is TGTGCCAGCACCCCAGGAGACGAGCAGTACTTC. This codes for CASTPGDEQYF.